These 10 T cell receptor beta chains came from one sample sequenced in a study of radiation and T cells in renal cell carcinoma. Profiling relied on immunoSEQ multiplex PCR, and the TCRdb table lists in-frame clones only, not all of them. The profile shows around 74,000 clones, roughly 80% of them singletons. Time point specified: blood 4 weeks post-SBRT, at nephrectomy. As to treatment: 15 Gy SBRT to primary tumor, nephrectomy 4 weeks later. This material consisted of blood, taken from a patient whose treatment included radiotherapy and nephrectomy. These receptor sequences come from an older woman with renal cell carcinoma.

The V call is TRBV9, the J call TRBJ2-3; 7 positions agree with TRBD2. This CDR3 spans 14 amino acids. V shed 1 base, J shed 4 bases, and the junction held 3 bases outside the gene matches. The germline gives CDR1 SGDLS, CDR2 YYNGEE. The DNA for the CDR3 is TGTGCCAGCAGCGTACTGGGAGGGTCAGATACGCAGTATTTT. Protein: CASSVLGGSDTQYF.

This clone showed up just a few times. The chain uses TRBV7-9 and TRBJ1-6; no definite D call. The germline gives CDR1 SEHNR, CDR2 FQNEAQ (reference sequence). V dropped 1 base and J dropped 7 bases, with 11 bases sitting between them. The CDR3 length is 15 residues. The CDR3 nucleotides read TGTGCCAGCAGCTTAGACCTGGGATTGAATTCACCCCTCCACTTT. Protein sequence: CASSLDLGLNSPLHF.

The CDR3 loop is CASSEKETYGYTF. The CDR3 DNA sequence: TGTGCCAGCAGTGAGAAGGAGACTTATGGCTACACCTTC. The chain has TRBV6-1 and TRBJ1-2; D remains unclear. The germline CDR1 and CDR2 sequences are MNHNS and SASEGT. This CDR3 is built from 13 residues. Trimming shortened V by 3 bases and J by 5 bases, and 10 bases separated the two germline ends.

The chain joins TRBV19 to TRBJ1-1; D gene unclear. CDR1 and CDR2 (germline): LNHDA, SQIVND (reference sequence). CDR3 length: 14 amino acids. Between the trimmed V and J ends, which lost 1 base and 1 base, there was a span of 7 bases. This chain's CDR3 is CASSIGPANTEAFF. CDR3 DNA: TGTGCCAGTAGTATAGGGCCAGCGAACACTGAAGCTTTCTTT.

This chain connects TRBV4-2 to TRBJ2-1; D might be TRBD2 (6 bases). This CDR3 has 16 residues. V lost 1 base to trimming and J lost 0 bases, with 10 bases between them. Per germline, CDR1 LGHNA and CDR2 YNFKEQ. The CDR3 DNA reads as TGTGCCAGCAGCCAAGGACTAGTGGGCTCCTACAATGAGCAGTTCTTC. Translating it yields CASSQGLVGSYNEQFF.

V is TRBV30 and J is TRBJ1-5; D call uncertain. V was cut by 0 bases and J by 8 bases, with 11 bases left in between. Germline V gene sequence: CDR1 GTSNPN, CDR2 SVGIG (reference sequence). The CDR3 spans 13 residues. CDR3 coding DNA: TGTGCCTGGAGTGTACCCGGGTCGAAGCCCCAGCATTTT. Translation gives CAWSVPGSKPQHF.

This chain uses TRBV29-1 with TRBJ2-2, with no clear D. CDR3 size: 13 residues. Per the germline V gene, CDR1 is SQVTM and CDR2 is ANQGSEA. The V gene lost 6 bases and the J gene lost 1 base, with 9 bases spanning the gap. CDR3 in amino acids: CSVDGQNTGELFF. DNA for the CDR3: TGCAGCGTGGACGGGCAGAACACCGGGGAGCTGTTTTTT.

The rearrangement joins TRBV6-1 to TRBJ2-1, with D hard to call. CDR1 and CDR2 from the germline V gene are MNHNS and SASEGT. This CDR3 spans 14 amino acids. Trimming left V 0 bases short and J 8 bases short, with 11 bases between. In DNA form, the CDR3 reads TGTGCCAGCAGTGAAGCAGGCTACCTTTATGAGCAGTTCTTC. This gives the protein CASSEAGYLYEQFF.

This clone was found once. The chain is built from TRBV28 and TRBJ2-7; D gene unclear. V was cut by 11 bases and J by 5 bases, with 16 bases left in between. The CDR3 sequence is 12 residues long. The V gene's germline CDR1 is MDHEN and CDR2 SYDVKM. The chain's CDR3 is CACGGVRNEQYF. CDR3 sequence (DNA): TGTGCCTGCGGTGGGGTTCGGAACGAGCAGTACTTC.

The CDR3 sequence: CASSYFLGRGTDTQYF. The CDR3, as DNA: TGTGCCAGCAGTTACTTCCTAGGACGGGGCACAGATACGCAGTATTTT. The chain has TRBV6-5 and TRBJ2-3; D gene ambiguous. CDR1 and CDR2 (germline): MNHEY, SVGAGI. V lost 1 base, J lost 1 base, and 12 bases lay in between. The CDR3 has 16 amino acids.